The TCR beta chain described here comes from a study of cytomegalovirus exposure and HLA in healthy donors. The CDR3 has 13 amino acids. The germline V gene has CDR1 SGHAT and CDR2 FQNNGV. The V gene lost 3 bases and the J gene lost 6 bases, with 9 bases spanning the gap. The PCR employed 60 Vbeta primers together with 13 Jbeta primers. TCRdb's copy holds only in-frame clones and misses some; the assay was immunoSEQ multiplex PCR. The sample holds under 85,000 clones. Study conclusions and caveats: Some public TCRs appeared in many individuals, while most sequences were rare. Researchers counted around 150 TCR beta chains as cytomegalovirus-associated. Three CMV-associated chains were confirmed in vitro to be specific for CMV antigens. It was assumed in the presence/absence analyses that sequencing depth was roughly uniform across donors.

Concerning this clone itself: Its target is not known.

The sequenced material came from PBMCs. The sequence came from a boy younger than 18 in good health and CMV-seronegative. This chain links TRBV11-2 with TRBJ2-1; possibly TRBD1 for D (5 bases). CDR3 residues: CASSFQGINEQFF. The CDR3 DNA reads TGTGCCAGCAGCTTTCAGGGTATCAATGAGCAGTTCTTC.